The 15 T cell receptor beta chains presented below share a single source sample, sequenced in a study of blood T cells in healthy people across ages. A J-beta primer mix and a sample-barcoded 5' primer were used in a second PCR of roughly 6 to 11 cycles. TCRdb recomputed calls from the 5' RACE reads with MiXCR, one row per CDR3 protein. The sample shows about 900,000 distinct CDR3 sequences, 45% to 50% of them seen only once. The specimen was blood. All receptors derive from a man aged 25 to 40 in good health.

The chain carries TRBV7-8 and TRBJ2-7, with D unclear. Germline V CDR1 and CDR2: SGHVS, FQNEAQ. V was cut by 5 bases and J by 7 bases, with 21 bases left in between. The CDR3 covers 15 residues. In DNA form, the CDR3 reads TGTGCCAGCAGCCTAACGCAGCGCCCCTTGGAAGAGCAGTACTTC. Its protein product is CASSLTQRPLEEQYF.

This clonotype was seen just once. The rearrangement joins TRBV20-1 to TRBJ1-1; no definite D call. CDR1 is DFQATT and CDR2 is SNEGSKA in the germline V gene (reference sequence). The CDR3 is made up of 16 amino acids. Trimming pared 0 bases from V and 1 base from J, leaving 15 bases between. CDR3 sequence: CSARDFPRPKNTEAFF. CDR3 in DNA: TGCAGTGCTAGAGATTTTCCACGGCCAAAGAACACTGAAGCTTTCTTT.

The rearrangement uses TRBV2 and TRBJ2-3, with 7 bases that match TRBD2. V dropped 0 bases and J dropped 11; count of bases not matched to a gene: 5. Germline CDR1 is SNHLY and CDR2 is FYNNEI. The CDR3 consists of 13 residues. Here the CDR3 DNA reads TGTGCCAGCAGTGAAGCCCCCCAGCGGGGGCAGTATTTT. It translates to CASSEAPQRGQYF.

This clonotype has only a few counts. CDR3 nucleotide sequence: TGCAGCGTTGATTGGGCAGAACCGAACACCGGGGAGCTGTTTTTT. Translated: CSVDWAEPNTGELFF. This rearrangement joins TRBV29-1 to TRBJ2-2; D is uncertain. V was shortened by 3 bases and J by 0 bases, with 11 bases between the two germline ends. This CDR3 is 15 amino acids long. Germline values: CDR1 SQVTM, CDR2 ANQGSEA.

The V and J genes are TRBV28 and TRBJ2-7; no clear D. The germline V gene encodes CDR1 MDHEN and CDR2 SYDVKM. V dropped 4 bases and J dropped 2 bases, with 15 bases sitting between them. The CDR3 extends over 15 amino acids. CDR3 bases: TGTGCCAGCAGTTCACTTGACTCAAGCACCTACGAGCAGTACTTC. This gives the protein CASSSLDSSTYEQYF.

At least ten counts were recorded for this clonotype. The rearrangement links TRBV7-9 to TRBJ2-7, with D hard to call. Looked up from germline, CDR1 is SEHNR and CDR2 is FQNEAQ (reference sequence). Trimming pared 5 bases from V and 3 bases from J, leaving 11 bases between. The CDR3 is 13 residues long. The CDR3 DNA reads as TGTGCCAGCAGCCCGACCGGCTACTACGAGCAGTACTTC. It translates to CASSPTGYYEQYF. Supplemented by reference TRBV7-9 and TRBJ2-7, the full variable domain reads DTGVSQNPRHKITKRGQNVTFRCDPISEHNRLYWYRQTLGQGPEFLTYFQNEAQLEKSRLLSDRFSAERPKGSFSTLEIQRTEQGDSAMYLCASSPTGYYEQYFGPGTRLTVT.

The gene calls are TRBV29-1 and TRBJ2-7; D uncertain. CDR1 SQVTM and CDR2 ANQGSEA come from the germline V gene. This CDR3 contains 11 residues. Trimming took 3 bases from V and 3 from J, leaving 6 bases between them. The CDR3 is CSVDRGYEQYF. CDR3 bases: TGCAGCGTTGATCGCGGCTACGAGCAGTACTTC.

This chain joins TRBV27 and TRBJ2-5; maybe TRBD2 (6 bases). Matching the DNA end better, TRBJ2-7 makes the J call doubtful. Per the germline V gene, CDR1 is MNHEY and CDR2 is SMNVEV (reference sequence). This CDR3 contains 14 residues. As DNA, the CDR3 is TGTGCCAGCGGGAGGAGGGGAAGTGTGTACGAGCAGTACTTC. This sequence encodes CASGRRGSVYEQYF.

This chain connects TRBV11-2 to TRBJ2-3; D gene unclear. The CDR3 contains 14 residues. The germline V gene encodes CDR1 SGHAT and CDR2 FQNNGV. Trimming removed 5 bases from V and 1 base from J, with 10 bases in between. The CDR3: CASSKTGGTDTQYF. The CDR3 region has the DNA TGTGCCAGCAGCAAAACTGGGGGCACAGATACGCAGTATTTT.

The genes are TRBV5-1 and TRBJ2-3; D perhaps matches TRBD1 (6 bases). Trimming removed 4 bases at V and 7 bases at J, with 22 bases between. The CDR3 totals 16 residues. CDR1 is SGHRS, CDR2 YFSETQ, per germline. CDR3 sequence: CASSPVGAQVGYTQYF. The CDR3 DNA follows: TGCGCCAGCAGCCCGGTGGGGGCCCAAGTGGGGTATACGCAGTATTTT.

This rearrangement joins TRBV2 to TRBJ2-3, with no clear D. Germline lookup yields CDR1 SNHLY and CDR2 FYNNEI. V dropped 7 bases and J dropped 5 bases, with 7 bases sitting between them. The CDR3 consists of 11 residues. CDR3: CASTNLDTQYF. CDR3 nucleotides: TGTGCCAGCACTAATCTAGATACGCAGTATTTT.

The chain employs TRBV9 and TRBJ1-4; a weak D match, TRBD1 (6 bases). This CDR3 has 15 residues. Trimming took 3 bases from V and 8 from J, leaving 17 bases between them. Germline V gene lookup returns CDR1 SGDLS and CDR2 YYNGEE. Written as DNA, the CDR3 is TGTGCCAGCAGCGCGTGGACAGAAGGTGGCGAAAAACTGTTTTTT. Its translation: CASSAWTEGGEKLFF.

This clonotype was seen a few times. In DNA, the CDR3 is TGTGCCAGCAGCCAATTCTACAATGAGCAGTTCTTC. It specifies CASSQFYNEQFF. The chain links TRBV3-1 to TRBJ2-1; D remains ambiguous. Germline V lookup: CDR1 LGHDT, CDR2 YNNKEL (reference sequence). The CDR3 has 12 amino acids. The germline V and J ends were trimmed by 2 bases and 3 bases, with 2 bases remaining between them.

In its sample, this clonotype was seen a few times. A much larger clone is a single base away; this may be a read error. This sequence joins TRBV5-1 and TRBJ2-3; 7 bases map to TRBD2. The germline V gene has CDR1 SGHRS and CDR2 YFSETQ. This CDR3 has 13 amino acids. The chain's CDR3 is CASILGRADTQYF. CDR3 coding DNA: TGCGCCAGCATCTTGGGGAGGGCAGATACGCAGTATTTT.

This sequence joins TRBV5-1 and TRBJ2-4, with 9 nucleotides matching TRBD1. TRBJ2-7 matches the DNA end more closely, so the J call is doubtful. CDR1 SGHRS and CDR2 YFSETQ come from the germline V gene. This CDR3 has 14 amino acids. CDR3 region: CASSLEDRGYEQYF. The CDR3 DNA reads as TGCGCCAGCAGCTTGGAGGACAGGGGATACGAGCAGTACTTC.